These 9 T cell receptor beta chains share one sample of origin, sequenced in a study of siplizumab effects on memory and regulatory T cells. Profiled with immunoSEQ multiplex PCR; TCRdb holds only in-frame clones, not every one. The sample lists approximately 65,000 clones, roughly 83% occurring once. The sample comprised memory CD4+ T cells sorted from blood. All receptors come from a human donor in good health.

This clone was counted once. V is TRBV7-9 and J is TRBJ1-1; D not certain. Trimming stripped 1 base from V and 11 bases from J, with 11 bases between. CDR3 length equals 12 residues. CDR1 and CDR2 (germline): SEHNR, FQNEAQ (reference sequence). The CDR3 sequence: CASSLGGTWAFF. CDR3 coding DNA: TGTGCCAGCAGCTTAGGTGGTACCTGGGCTTTCTTT.

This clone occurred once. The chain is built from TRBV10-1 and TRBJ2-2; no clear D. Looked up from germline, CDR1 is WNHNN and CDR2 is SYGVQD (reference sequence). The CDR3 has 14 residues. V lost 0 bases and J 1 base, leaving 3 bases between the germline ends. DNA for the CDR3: TGCGCCAGCAGTGAGTCCCAGAACACCGGGGAGCTGTTTTTT. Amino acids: CASSESQNTGELFF.

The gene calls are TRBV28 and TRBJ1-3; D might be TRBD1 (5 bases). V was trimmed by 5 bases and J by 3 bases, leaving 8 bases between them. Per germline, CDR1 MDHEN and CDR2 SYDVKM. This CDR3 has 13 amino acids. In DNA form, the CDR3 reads TGTGCCAGCAGTGGGGCTGGTGGAAACACCATATATTTT. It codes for CASSGAGGNTIYF.

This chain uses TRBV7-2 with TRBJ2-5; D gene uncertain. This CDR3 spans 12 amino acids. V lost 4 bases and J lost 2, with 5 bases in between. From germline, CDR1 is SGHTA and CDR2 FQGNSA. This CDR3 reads CASSYYQETQYF. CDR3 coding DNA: TGTGCCAGCAGCTACTATCAAGAGACCCAGTACTTC.

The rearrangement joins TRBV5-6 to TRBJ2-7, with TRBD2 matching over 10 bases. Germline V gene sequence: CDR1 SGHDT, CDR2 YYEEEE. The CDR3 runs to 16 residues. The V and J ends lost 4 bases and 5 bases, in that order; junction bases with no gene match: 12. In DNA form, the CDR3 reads TGTGCCAGCAGCCCTGTAAGCGGGAGGGCCATTGACGAGCAGTACTTC. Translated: CASSPVSGRAIDEQYF.

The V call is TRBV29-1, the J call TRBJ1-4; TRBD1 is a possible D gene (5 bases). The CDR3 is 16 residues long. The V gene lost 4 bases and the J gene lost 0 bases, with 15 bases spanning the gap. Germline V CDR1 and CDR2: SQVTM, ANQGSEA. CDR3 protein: CSVARSGLATNEKLFF. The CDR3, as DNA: TGCAGCGTTGCAAGGTCAGGGCTTGCAACTAATGAAAAACTGTTTTTT.

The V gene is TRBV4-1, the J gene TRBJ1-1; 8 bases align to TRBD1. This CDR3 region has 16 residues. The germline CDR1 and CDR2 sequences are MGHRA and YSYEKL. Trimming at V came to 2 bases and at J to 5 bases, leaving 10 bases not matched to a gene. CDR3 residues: CASSQTPPTGGTEAFF. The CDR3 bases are TGCGCCAGCAGCCAAACACCACCAACAGGGGGGACTGAAGCTTTCTTT.

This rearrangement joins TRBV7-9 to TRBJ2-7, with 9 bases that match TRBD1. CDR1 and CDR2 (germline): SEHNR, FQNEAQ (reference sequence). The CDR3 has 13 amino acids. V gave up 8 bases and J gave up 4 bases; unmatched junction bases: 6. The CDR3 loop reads CASVRTGDYEQYF. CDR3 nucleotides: TGTGCCAGCGTACGGACAGGGGATTACGAGCAGTACTTC.

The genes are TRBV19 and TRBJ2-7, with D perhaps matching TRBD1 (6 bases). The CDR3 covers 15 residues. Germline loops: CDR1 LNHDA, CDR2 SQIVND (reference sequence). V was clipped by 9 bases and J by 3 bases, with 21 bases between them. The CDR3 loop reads CASTPTDRSSYEQYF. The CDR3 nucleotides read TGTGCCAGCACCCCCACAGACAGGTCCAGCTACGAGCAGTACTTC. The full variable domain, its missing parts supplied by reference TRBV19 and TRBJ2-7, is DGGITQSPKYLFRKEGQNVTLSCEQNLNHDAMYWYRQDPGQGLRLIYYSQIVNDFQKGDIAEGYSVSREKKESFPLTVTSAQKNPTAFYLCASTPTDRSSYEQYFGPGTRLTVT.